The source of this T cell receptor (beta chain) is a study of monozygotic twins with inflammatory bowel disease. Blood samples, whole and unsorted for T cells, yielded the isolated total RNA. Whole-study findings and limits: Those with IBD had lower TCRbeta diversity (inverse Simpson) than their healthy co-twins did.

TCRdb reprocessed the 5' RACE reads and keeps a single row for each CDR3 protein, giving no DNA. In total, the table holds 400,000 to 500,000 distinct CDR3 sequences. A remark on this clonotype: Its target is not known.

CDR1 is MGHRA and CDR2 is YSYEKL in the germline V gene. The CDR3 sequence is 14 residues long. The sequenced material came from blood. V gene TRBV4-1 combines with J gene TRBJ2-5; TCRdb outputs TRBD2, but without DNA this stays unchecked. The TCR was taken from a human donor with ulcerative colitis or Crohn's disease, or a healthy co-twin of an affected twin (not recorded which). The CDR3 loop reads CASSQDSGQETQYF.